A single sample is the source of the 31 T cell receptor beta chains below, sequenced in a study of blood T cell repertoires in COVID-19. This table comes from immunoSEQ multiplex PCR, and its TCRdb copy is limited to in-frame clones, with some not included. The table lists 350,000 or so clones, about 90% of them singletons. Sequenced material: PBMCs or T cells enriched from blood (not recorded which). The receptors stem from a woman younger than 45 who had been exposed to COVID-19.

The chain combines TRBV10-2 with TRBJ1-5, with 9 bases fitting TRBD1. The trim removed 5 bases at V and 7 bases at J, leaving 9 bases unmatched. The CDR3 runs 15 residues. Germline V CDR1 and CDR2: WSHSY, SAAADI. The CDR3 sequence: CASSTAGTGRQPQHF. The CDR3 DNA reads as TGCGCCAGCAGTACGGCGGGGACAGGGAGGCAGCCCCAGCATTTT.

This clone has a single count. The chain links TRBV5-6 to TRBJ2-2; 11 bases are a match to TRBD1. V lost 4 bases to trimming and J lost 1 base; unmatched junction nucleotides: 3. Germline lookup yields CDR1 SGHDT and CDR2 YYEEEE. This CDR3 is 16 amino acids long. CDR3 nucleotides: TGTGCCAGCAGCCCGGACAGGGGGCTGAACACCGGGGAGCTGTTTTTT. Translated: CASSPDRGLNTGELFF. The variable domain in full, with the rest retrieved from reference TRBV5-6 and TRBJ2-2, is DAGVTQSPTHLIKTRGQQVTLRCSPKSGHDTVSWYQQALGQGPQFIFQYYEEEERQRGNFPDRFSGHQFPNYSSELNVNALLLGDSALYLCASSPDRGLNTGELFFGEGSRLTVL.

The chain joins TRBV5-8 to TRBJ2-7; D gene uncertain. V dropped 4 bases and J dropped 3 bases, with 8 bases sitting between them. Germline assignment: CDR1 SGHTS and CDR2 YDEGEE. This CDR3 has 12 residues. The CDR3 region has the DNA TGTGCCAGCAGCCTTCAGGTCTACGAGCAGTACTTC. Protein: CASSLQVYEQYF.

The chain has TRBV7-9 and TRBJ2-7; tentatively, D is TRBD1 (7 bases). This CDR3 contains 13 residues. From germline, CDR1 is SEHNR and CDR2 FQNEAQ (reference sequence). Trimming left V 5 bases short and J 6 bases short, with 14 bases between. CDR3 region: CASSRRQGGEQYF. CDR3 DNA sequence: TGTGCCAGCAGCCGACGACAGGGAGGCGAGCAGTACTTC.

This sequence joins TRBV27 and TRBJ2-1, with a tentative D call TRBD2 (6 bases). Germline CDR1 is MNHEY and CDR2 is SMNVEV (reference sequence). Trimming took 4 bases from V and 5 from J, leaving 12 bases between them. The CDR3 totals 14 residues. CDR3 nucleotide sequence: TGTGCCAGCAGTTCCCTCGGGGGTAACAATGAGCAGTTCTTC. This translates into CASSSLGGNNEQFF.

The V and J genes are TRBV18 and TRBJ1-4; 10 bases fit TRBD1. This CDR3 is built from 14 residues. V shed 4 bases, J shed 7 bases, and the junction held 3 bases outside the gene matches. Per germline, CDR1 KGHSH and CDR2 LQKENI. The CDR3 loop reads CASSRGDRGEKLFF. CDR3 DNA: TGTGCCAGCTCACGGGGGGACAGGGGTGAAAAACTGTTTTTT.

The gene calls are TRBV19 and TRBJ1-2, with D tentatively TRBD1 (6 bases). The V end lost 6 bases, the J end lost 8 bases, and 16 bases lay between the germline ends. Germline CDR1 is LNHDA and CDR2 is SQIVND (reference sequence). This CDR3 region has 13 residues. The CDR3 here is CASRPTGASGYTF. The CDR3 DNA follows: TGTGCCAGTAGACCGACAGGTGCCAGCGGCTACACCTTC.

V and J are TRBV6-5 and TRBJ2-5; 8 bases are a match to TRBD2. V trimming: 6 bases; J trimming: 5 bases; junction bases outside the gene matches: 11. The CDR3 is 15 residues long. Germline CDR1 reads MNHEY; CDR2 reads SVGAGI. For the CDR3, the DNA is TGTGCCAGCAGGCCCGGGAGGGCCTTATGGGAGACCCAGTACTTC. The encoded protein is CASRPGRALWETQYF.

This clone has only a few counts. This rearrangement joins TRBV5-8 to TRBJ1-5, with 7 bases identical to TRBD1. In germline, CDR1 is SGHTS, CDR2 YDEGEE. With 6 bases clipped from V and 6 bases from J, the junction kept 6 bases outside the gene matches. This CDR3 spans 13 amino acids. CDR3 in amino acids: CASTDRVGQPQHF. As DNA, the CDR3 is TGTGCCAGCACAGACAGGGTTGGTCAGCCCCAGCATTTT.

The chain combines TRBV14 with TRBJ2-7, with D unclear. Germline CDR1 reads SGHDN; CDR2 reads FVKESK. The V gene lost 0 bases and the J gene lost 5 bases, with 11 bases spanning the gap. The CDR3 is 14 residues long. The CDR3: CASSQDLGRNEQYF. The CDR3 region has the DNA TGTGCCAGCAGCCAAGATCTGGGCAGGAACGAGCAGTACTTC.

J is TRBJ1-2 and V is TRBV3-1 (or the pseudogene TRBV3-2), with TRBD1 matching over 9 bases. The V and J ends lost 4 bases and 5 bases, in that order; junction bases with no gene match: 17. Germline V gene lookup returns CDR1 LGHDT and CDR2 YNNKEL (reference sequence). The CDR3 runs to 18 residues. In nucleotides, the CDR3 is TGTGCCAGCAGCCCCCTTCAGGGACAGGGTTTGGGCTCTTATGGCTACACCTTC. Protein product: CASSPLQGQGLGSYGYTF.

The rearrangement links TRBV28 to TRBJ1-4, with D tentatively TRBD1 (5 bases). The CDR3 spans 13 residues. Germline V gene sequence: CDR1 MDHEN, CDR2 SYDVKM. V lost 6 bases and J lost 1, with 6 bases in between. CDR3 DNA: TGTGCCAGCAGGGGGGGAACTAATGAAAAACTGTTTTTT. Its translation: CASRGGTNEKLFF.

The chain couples TRBV2 to TRBJ1-1; 9 nucleotides agree with TRBD1. V lost 5 bases, J lost 4 bases, and 11 bases stayed unmatched. The CDR3 has 16 residues. CDR1 is SNHLY, CDR2 FYNNEI, per germline. In DNA, the CDR3 is TGTGCCAGCAGTCTGACAGGGGGAAAGGGGAGCACTGAAGCTTTCTTT. Protein: CASSLTGGKGSTEAFF. The full variable domain, rest sourced from reference TRBV2 and TRBJ1-1, is EPEVTQTPSHQVTQMGQEVILRCVPISNHLYFYWYRQILGQKVEFLVSFYNNEISEKSEIFDDQFSVERPDGSNFTLKIRSTKLEDSAMYFCASSLTGGKGSTEAFFGQGTRLTVV.

This chain uses TRBV29-1 with TRBJ2-7; TRBD1 matches at 9 bases. CDR3 length equals 15 residues. The V gene's germline CDR1 is SQVTM and CDR2 ANQGSEA. After removal of 6 bases from V and 6 bases from J, the junction contained 15 bases not matched to a gene. CDR3 in amino acids: CSVETGTGLGSEQYF. The CDR3, as DNA: TGCAGCGTCGAAACCGGGACAGGGTTAGGAAGCGAGCAGTACTTC.

This chain connects TRBV5-6 to TRBJ2-5; D uncertain. Deletions cut 0 bases from V and 1 base from J, with 10 bases between. The CDR3 length is 15 residues. CDR1 SGHDT and CDR2 YYEEEE come from the germline V gene. CDR3: CASSLGLGSQETQYF. In nucleotides, the CDR3 is TGTGCCAGCAGCTTGGGGCTTGGCAGCCAAGAGACCCAGTACTTC.

This chain uses TRBV7-6 with TRBJ2-7, with 10 bases that match TRBD2. The germline CDR1 and CDR2 sequences are SGHVS and FNYEAQ. CDR3 size: 17 residues. After removal of 3 bases from V and 3 bases from J, the junction contained 11 bases not matched to a gene. The CDR3 sequence is CASSFVASGSIFYEQYF. The CDR3 DNA is TGTGCCAGCAGCTTTGTGGCTAGCGGGAGTATTTTCTACGAGCAGTACTTC. The whole variable domain, filled in from reference TRBV7-6 and TRBJ2-7, reads GAGVSQSPRYKVTKRGQDVALRCDPISGHVSLYWYRQALGQGPEFLTYFNYEAQQDKSGLPNDRFSAERPEGSISTLTIQRTEQRDSAMYRCASSFVASGSIFYEQYFGPGTRLTVT.

This chain joins TRBV18 and TRBJ2-5, with no clear D. This CDR3 region has 13 residues. V was clipped by 1 base and J by 4 bases, with 7 bases between them. Per the germline V gene, CDR1 is KGHSH and CDR2 is LQKENI. In nucleotides, the CDR3 is TGTGCCAGCTCACCACAGAACGGAGAGACCCAGTACTTC. It codes for CASSPQNGETQYF.

The J gene is TRBJ2-1, the V gene TRBV7-3; D remains ambiguous. V lost 2 bases to trimming and J lost 10 bases, with 18 bases between them. This CDR3 region has 15 residues. CDR1 SGHTA and CDR2 FQGTGA come from the germline V gene. The CDR3 bases are TGTGCCAGCAGCTTAGGCGTGGGCCGAGAGTGGGAGCAGTTCTTC. Its protein product is CASSLGVGREWEQFF.

The chain has TRBV28 and TRBJ1-5; maybe TRBD1 (6 bases). The V end lost 10 bases, the J end lost 0 bases, and 16 bases lay between the germline ends. The CDR3 has 15 residues. Per germline, CDR1 MDHEN and CDR2 SYDVKM. Written as DNA, the CDR3 is TGTGCCACCCCCGGACAGCTTAATAGCAATCAGCCCCAGCATTTT. Protein: CATPGQLNSNQPQHF. The whole variable domain, remainder taken from reference TRBV28 and TRBJ1-5, is DVKVTQSSRYLVKRTGEKVFLECVQDMDHENMFWYRQDPGLGLRLIYFSYDVKMKEKGDIPEGYSVSREKKERFSLILESASTNQTSMYLCATPGQLNSNQPQHFGDGTRLSIL.

The chain joins TRBV7-9 to TRBJ2-7, with a weak D call TRBD1 (5 bases). The CDR3 totals 17 residues. V was clipped by 3 bases and J by 4 bases, with 22 bases between them. CDR1 and CDR2 (germline): SEHNR, FQNEAQ (reference sequence). For the CDR3, the DNA is TGTGCCAGCAGCTTTGTTTGGCAGGACATCCAAGGTTACGAGCAGTACTTC. This encodes CASSFVWQDIQGYEQYF.

This clone has a handful of counts. The CDR3 spells CASTSTGELFF. CDR3 nucleotides: TGCGCCAGCACCAGCACCGGGGAGCTGTTTTTT. The chain recombines TRBV5-1 with TRBJ2-2, with D uncertain. The V and J ends lost 6 bases and 4 bases respectively, with 4 bases between them. CDR1 and CDR2 from the germline V gene are SGHRS and YFSETQ. The CDR3 extends over 11 amino acids. Full variable domain (missing parts from reference TRBV5-1 and TRBJ2-2): KAGVTQTPRYLIKTRGQQVTLSCSPISGHRSVSWYQQTPGQGLQFLFEYFSETQRNKGNFPGRFSGRQFSNSRSEMNVSTLELGDSALYLCASTSTGELFFGEGSRLTVL.

This chain links TRBV7-6 with TRBJ2-1; TRBD2 matches at 8 bases. Losses at the gene ends were 5 bases for V and 9 bases for J; bases not matched to a gene: 12. The CDR3 extends over 15 amino acids. Germline lookup yields CDR1 SGHVS and CDR2 FNYEAQ. CDR3 amino acids: CASSQTAGVEAEQFF. CDR3 DNA sequence: TGTGCCAGCAGCCAAACAGCGGGAGTGGAGGCTGAGCAGTTCTTC.

This chain joins TRBV7-3 and TRBJ2-6, with D perhaps matching TRBD1 (6 bases). With 10 bases removed from V and 0 bases from J, the gap between germline ends came to 19 bases. This CDR3 contains 17 residues. The germline CDR1 and CDR2 sequences are SGHTA and FQGTGA. The chain's CDR3 is CATRRQETLSGANVLTF. CDR3 DNA: TGTGCCACCCGGAGACAGGAGACCCTCTCTGGGGCCAACGTCCTGACTTTC. The full variable domain, its missing parts supplied by reference TRBV7-3 and TRBJ2-6, is GAGVSQTPSNKVTEKGKYVELRCDPISGHTALYWYRQSLGQGPEFLIYFQGTGAADDSGLPNDRFFAVRPEGSVSTLKIQRTERGDSAVYLCATRRQETLSGANVLTFGAGSRLTVL.

In its sample, this clone was seen a few times. The rearrangement links TRBV9 to TRBJ2-7; maybe TRBD2 (5 bases). The CDR3 has 15 amino acids. V lost 0 bases and J 1 base, leaving 11 bases between the germline ends. Germline V gives CDR1 SGDLS, CDR2 YYNGEE. The CDR3 DNA reads as TGTGCCAGCAGCGTAGTCTCGGACTCTTCCTACGAGCAGTACTTC. It yields the protein CASSVVSDSSYEQYF. Complete variable domain (other parts from reference TRBV9 and TRBJ2-7): DSGVTQTPKHLITATGQRVTLRCSPRSGDLSVYWYQQSLDQGLQFLIQYYNGEERAKGNILERFSAQQFPDLHSELNLSSLELGDSALYFCASSVVSDSSYEQYFGPGTRLTVT.

V gene TRBV29-1 combines with J gene TRBJ2-5, with 7 bases matching TRBD2. Trimming at V came to 3 bases and at J to 1 base, leaving 11 bases not matched to a gene. CDR3 size: 16 residues. In germline, CDR1 is SQVTM, CDR2 ANQGSEA. Written as DNA, the CDR3 is TGCAGCGTTGACTCGAGCGGGATCTACTTCCAAGAGACCCAGTACTTC. Encoded protein: CSVDSSGIYFQETQYF.

The chain uses TRBV15 and TRBJ1-5; D not certain. The V end was cut by 5 bases, the J end by 2 bases, with 13 bases between. The CDR3 is made up of 15 amino acids. From germline, CDR1 is LNHNV and CDR2 YYDKDF (reference sequence). CDR3 nucleotides: TGTGCCACCAGCGGCCCATACCGTGGCAATCAGCCCCAGCATTTT. As protein: CATSGPYRGNQPQHF.

The chain couples TRBV15 to TRBJ2-7, with a weak D call TRBD2 (6 bases). The CDR3 extends over 17 amino acids. Germline CDR1 and CDR2: LNHNV and YYDKDF (reference sequence). V dropped 4 bases and J dropped 2 bases, with 21 bases sitting between them. The CDR3 DNA follows: TGTGCCACCAGCACCAAACGAGGAGGGGTTGGGGCCTACGAGCAGTACTTC. This translates into CATSTKRGGVGAYEQYF. The full variable domain, its missing parts supplied by reference TRBV15 and TRBJ2-7, is DAMVIQNPRYQVTQFGKPVTLSCSQTLNHNVMYWYQQKSSQAPKLLFHYYDKDFNNEADTPDNFQSRRPNTSFCFLDIRSPGLGDTAMYLCATSTKRGGVGAYEQYFGPGTRLTVT.

This CDR3 reads CASSEGLAGIYEQFF. CDR3 in DNA: TGTGCCAGCAGTGAGGGACTAGCGGGAATCTATGAGCAGTTCTTC. This chain connects TRBV2 to TRBJ2-1; TRBD2 aligns across 13 bases. This CDR3 contains 15 residues. V lost 3 bases, J lost 8 bases, and 4 bases stayed unmatched. The germline V gene encodes CDR1 SNHLY and CDR2 FYNNEI.

The chain employs TRBV5-4 and TRBJ1-2; D remains unclear. Germline CDR1 and CDR2: SGHNT and YYREEE (reference sequence). V was clipped by 2 bases and J by 6 bases, with 17 bases between them. The length of the CDR3 is 15 residues. DNA of the CDR3: TGTGCCAGCAGCTTCGGAGGTCCGAGGGATAATGGCTACACCTTC. Translating gives CASSFGGPRDNGYTF.

This clone has a single count. This chain links TRBV11-3 with TRBJ2-1; no clear D. CDR3 size: 11 residues. Trimming took 0 bases from V and 13 from J, leaving 7 bases between them. Germline-derived CDR1 and CDR2 are SGHNT and YENEEA. In DNA form, the CDR3 reads TGTGCCAGCAGCTTAGATTCTTTTCAGTTCTTC. It translates to CASSLDSFQFF.

V usage is TRBV3-1 (or the pseudogene TRBV3-2) and J usage is TRBJ2-3; D might be TRBD1 (5 bases). This CDR3 contains 12 residues. Per the germline V gene, CDR1 is LGHDT and CDR2 is YNNKEL (reference sequence). The V end was cut by 5 bases, the J end by 3 bases, with 6 bases between. The DNA for the CDR3 is TGTGCCAGCAGCGGACAAACAGATACGCAGTATTTT. This codes for CASSGQTDTQYF.